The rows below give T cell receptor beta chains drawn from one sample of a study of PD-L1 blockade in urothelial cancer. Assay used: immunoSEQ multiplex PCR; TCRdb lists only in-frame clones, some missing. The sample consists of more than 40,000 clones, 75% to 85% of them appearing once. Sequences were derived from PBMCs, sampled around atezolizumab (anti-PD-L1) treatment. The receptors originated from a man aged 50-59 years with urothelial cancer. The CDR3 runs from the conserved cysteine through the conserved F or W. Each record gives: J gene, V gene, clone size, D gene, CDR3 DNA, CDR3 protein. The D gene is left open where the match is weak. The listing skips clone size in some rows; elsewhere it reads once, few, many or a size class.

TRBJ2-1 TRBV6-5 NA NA TGTGCCAGCAGTGCCCCCACTACATTCCACAATGAGCAGTTCTTC CASSAPTTFHNEQFF
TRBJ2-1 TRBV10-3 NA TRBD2 TGTGCCATCAGTGAAAATCTGGGACTAGCGGGAATTGAGCAGTTCTTC CAISENLGLAGIEQFF
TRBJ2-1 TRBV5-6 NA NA TGTGCCAGCAGCGGGGGACTGGGGTTGGGGAATGAGCAGTTCTTC CASSGGLGLGNEQFF
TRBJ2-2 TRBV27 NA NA TGTGCCAGCCGAAGGGCAGGGGTCGGCACCGGGGAGCTGTTTTTT CASRRAGVGTGELFF
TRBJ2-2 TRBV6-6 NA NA TGTGCCAGCCGAGCGATCTCGAACACCGGGGAGCTGTTTTTT CASRAISNTGELFF
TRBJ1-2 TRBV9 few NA TGTGCCAGCAGCGTCGGTACCCCTAAACCCTATGGCTACACCTTC CASSVGTPKPYGYTF
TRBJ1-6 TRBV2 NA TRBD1 TGTGCCAGCAGCCGGGACAGTCCGTCACCCCTCCACTTT CASSRDSPSPLHF
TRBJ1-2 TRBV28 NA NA TGTGCCAGCAGTTTATCCGCAGGGGCCTACTATGGCTACACCTTC CASSLSAGAYYGYTF
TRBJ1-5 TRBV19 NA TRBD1 TGTGCCAGTGCCGGGACAGGGACTAATCAGCCCCAGCATTTT CASAGTGTNQPQHF
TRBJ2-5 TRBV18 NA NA TGTGCCAGCTCAGAGGAGCAAGAGACCCAGTACTTC CASSEEQETQYF